Presented here are 8 T cell receptor beta chains from one specimen sequenced in a study of PD-1 blockade in classical Hodgkin lymphoma. The patients all showed relapse after autologous stem cell transplantation, while their brentuximab vedotin exposure varied. Produced via immunoSEQ multiplex PCR; TCRdb's table is partial and in-frame only. Among around 25,000 clones listed, 70% to 80% were seen once. Source: peripheral blood mononuclear cells (PBMCs), taken at baseline. The receptor set was obtained from a human donor with classical Hodgkin lymphoma.

The chain joins TRBV19 to TRBJ1-1; 8 bases match TRBD1. This CDR3 has 16 residues. The junction had 7 bases not matched to a gene; V was cut back by 2 bases and J by 2 bases. Germline assignment: CDR1 LNHDA and CDR2 SQIVND (reference sequence). The CDR3 nucleotides are TGTGCCAGTAGTATAAACACCGGACAGGGCAACACTGAAGCTTTCTTT. Translation: CASSINTGQGNTEAFF.

The count of this clone is one. The rearrangement joins TRBV9 to TRBJ2-7, with D uncertain. CDR3 length: 14 amino acids. V was shortened by 0 bases and J by 3 bases, with 10 bases between the two germline ends. The germline CDR1 and CDR2 sequences are SGDLS and YYNGEE. The CDR3: CASSVGTVDYEQYF. Written as DNA, the CDR3 is TGTGCCAGCAGCGTAGGCACAGTAGACTACGAGCAGTACTTC. Based on the CDR3 plus reference TRBV9 and TRBJ2-7, the full variable domain is DSGVTQTPKHLITATGQRVTLRCSPRSGDLSVYWYQQSLDQGLQFLIQYYNGEERAKGNILERFSAQQFPDLHSELNLSSLELGDSALYFCASSVGTVDYEQYFGPGTRLTVT.

In this sample, this clone turned up a few times. This chain links TRBV7-2 with TRBJ1-6, with D hard to call. Deletions cut 5 bases from V and 5 bases from J, with 7 bases between. The CDR3 is 13 residues long. Per the germline V gene, CDR1 is SGHTA and CDR2 is FQGNSA. The CDR3 region is CASSRGNNSPLHF. In nucleotides, the CDR3 is TGTGCCAGCAGCCGAGGAAATAATTCACCCCTCCACTTT.

V gene TRBV9 combines with J gene TRBJ2-1, with D tentatively TRBD2 (5 bases). Trimming shortened V by 4 bases and J by 3 bases, and 14 bases separated the two germline ends. There are 15 residues in the CDR3. Germline V lookup: CDR1 SGDLS, CDR2 YYNGEE. CDR3 nucleotide sequence: TGTGCCAGCAGCCCCCCACCCGGGATCTACAATGAGCAGTTCTTC. It is translated as CASSPPPGIYNEQFF.

The chain has TRBV6-5 and TRBJ1-1; D gene uncertain. The V end lost 6 bases, the J end lost 0 bases, and 14 bases lay between the germline ends. Germline V lookup: CDR1 MNHEY, CDR2 SVGAGI. The CDR3 spans 15 residues. The CDR3 DNA follows: TGTGCCAGCAGCAGAACCTCATCCATGAACACTGAAGCTTTCTTT. Its translation: CASSRTSSMNTEAFF.

The V gene is TRBV7-9, the J gene TRBJ1-6; D is undetermined. CDR3 length: 14 amino acids. Germline CDR1 is SEHNR and CDR2 is FQNEAQ (reference sequence). Trimming stripped 0 bases from V and 7 bases from J, with 7 bases between. This chain's CDR3 is CASSLAGSNSPLHF. For the CDR3, the DNA is TGTGCCAGCAGCTTAGCAGGATCGAATTCACCCCTCCACTTT. Combining the CDR3 with reference TRBV7-9 and TRBJ1-6 gives the whole variable domain DTGVSQNPRHKITKRGQNVTFRCDPISEHNRLYWYRQTLGQGPEFLTYFQNEAQLEKSRLLSDRFSAERPKGSFSTLEIQRTEQGDSAMYLCASSLAGSNSPLHFGNGTRLTVT.

The chain has TRBV14 and TRBJ2-2, with 13 bases that match TRBD2. The CDR3 loop spans 17 amino acids. The junction had 3 bases not matched to a gene; V was cut back by 1 base and J by 4 bases. CDR1 and CDR2 (germline): SGHDN, FVKESK. In DNA, the CDR3 is TGTGCCAGCAGCCAAGCGGGACTAGCGGGGATCACCGGGGAGCTGTTTTTT. Amino acid sequence: CASSQAGLAGITGELFF.

The rearrangement links TRBV7-6 to TRBJ2-3; 15 bases are a match to TRBD2. Germline V gene sequence: CDR1 SGHVS, CDR2 FNYEAQ. CDR3 length: 17 residues. The ends lost 1 base at V and 6 bases at J; junction bases unmatched: 5. CDR3 DNA: TGTGCCAGCAGCTTAGGGACTAGCGGGGGGGCGGTGGATACGCAGTATTTT. As protein: CASSLGTSGGAVDTQYF.